The 22 T cell receptor beta chains reported below all come from one sample, sequenced in a study of blood T cell repertoires in COVID-19. Produced via immunoSEQ multiplex PCR; TCRdb's table is partial and in-frame only. The table records fewer than 200,000 clones, less than 90% of them present only once. The source material was PBMCs or T cells enriched from blood (not recorded which). The receptors derive from a woman aged 25 to 39 who had been exposed to COVID-19.

The chain has TRBV9 and TRBJ1-2; no definite D call. This CDR3 has 15 amino acids. Deletions cut 1 base from V and 4 bases from J, with 14 bases between. The V gene's germline CDR1 is SGDLS and CDR2 YYNGEE. CDR3 sequence reads: CASSVHQEDSYGYTF. In DNA, the CDR3 is TGTGCCAGCAGCGTACACCAGGAAGATTCCTATGGCTACACCTTC.

V and J are TRBV2 and TRBJ2-7, with 9 bases fitting TRBD2. The trim removed 7 bases at V and 2 bases at J, leaving 6 bases unmatched. This CDR3 contains 14 residues. Germline lookup yields CDR1 SNHLY and CDR2 FYNNEI. CDR3 in amino acids: CASKPGLAAYEQYF. The CDR3 nucleotides are TGTGCCAGCAAACCGGGACTAGCAGCCTACGAGCAGTACTTC.

This clone was observed a handful of times. The chain joins TRBV25-1 to TRBJ1-2; 8 nucleotides line up with TRBD1. The CDR3 covers 13 residues. The V gene's germline CDR1 is MGHDK and CDR2 SYGVNS. Trimming took 4 bases from V and 7 from J; bases not matched to a gene: 5. The CDR3 protein is CASSATGVGGYTF. DNA for the CDR3: TGTGCCAGCAGTGCGACAGGGGTTGGTGGCTACACCTTC.

V and J are TRBV6-5 and TRBJ2-7, with D perhaps matching TRBD2 (6 bases). CDR3 length: 15 amino acids. CDR1 MNHEY and CDR2 SVGAGI come from the germline V gene. V lost 0 bases, J lost 1 base, and 10 bases lay in between. DNA for the CDR3: TGTGCCAGCAGTTACTCCACTAGCCCATCCTACGAGCAGTACTTC. Residues: CASSYSTSPSYEQYF.

The chain joins TRBV9 to TRBJ1-4; maybe TRBD1 (6 bases). Trimming cost V 4 bases and J 7 bases, with 14 bases left between them. The CDR3 is 14 amino acids. The germline V gene encodes CDR1 SGDLS and CDR2 YYNGEE. CDR3 residues: CASSLAGGSEKLFF. Written as DNA, the CDR3 is TGTGCCAGCAGCCTTGCGGGGGGCAGTGAAAAACTGTTTTTT.

The chain has TRBV5-1 and TRBJ2-2; no firm D call. The CDR3 loop spans 14 amino acids. CDR1 and CDR2 (germline): SGHRS, YFSETQ. Trimming shortened V by 0 bases and J by 5 bases, and 8 bases separated the two germline ends. CDR3 sequence reads: CASSLALRTGELFF. In DNA form, the CDR3 reads TGCGCCAGCAGCTTGGCCCTGAGGACCGGGGAGCTGTTTTTT.

The chain employs TRBV7-9 and TRBJ2-7; D possibly corresponds to TRBD2 (6 bases). V dropped 2 bases and J dropped 1 base, with 15 bases sitting between them. In germline, CDR1 is SEHNR, CDR2 FQNEAQ (reference sequence). The CDR3 is 16 amino acids. The CDR3 DNA reads TGTGCCAGCAGCTTAATTCTTGGGACTGGTTCCTACGAGCAGTACTTC. Its protein product is CASSLILGTGSYEQYF.

V usage is TRBV5-6 and J usage is TRBJ2-3; no reliable D call. This CDR3 region has 14 residues. V was cut by 1 base and J by 8 bases, with 14 bases left in between. Per germline, CDR1 SGHDT and CDR2 YYEEEE. The CDR3 DNA is TGTGCCAGCAGCTTGAGAGACCGGTACAGTACGCAGTATTTT. It yields the protein CASSLRDRYSTQYF.

This chain's CDR3 is CASSRAWSRGTYEQYF. CDR3 coding DNA: TGCGCCAGCAGTCGGGCCTGGTCGCGGGGGACATACGAGCAGTACTTC. The chain combines TRBV5-1 with TRBJ2-7; TRBD2 is a possible D gene (7 bases). Germline loops: CDR1 SGHRS, CDR2 YFSETQ. The CDR3 has 16 amino acids. Deletions cut 5 bases from V and 4 bases from J, with 22 bases between. The variable domain in full, completed from reference TRBV5-1 and TRBJ2-7, reads KAGVTQTPRYLIKTRGQQVTLSCSPISGHRSVSWYQQTPGQGLQFLFEYFSETQRNKGNFPGRFSGRQFSNSRSEMNVSTLELGDSALYLCASSRAWSRGTYEQYFGPGTRLTVT.

The chain uses TRBV9 and TRBJ2-5, with 13 bases fitting TRBD2. Germline loops: CDR1 SGDLS, CDR2 YYNGEE. The trim removed 0 bases at V and 5 bases at J, leaving 7 bases unmatched. CDR3 length equals 17 residues. The CDR3: CASSVAKTSGGMETQYF. CDR3 DNA: TGTGCCAGCAGCGTAGCTAAGACTAGCGGGGGGATGGAGACCCAGTACTTC.

V and J are TRBV7-9 and TRBJ2-1; weak D call: TRBD1 (6 bases). V lost 5 bases and J lost 2, with 13 bases in between. The V gene's germline CDR1 is SEHNR and CDR2 FQNEAQ (reference sequence). The CDR3 runs 15 residues. The CDR3 loop is CASSRNRVPYNEQFF. CDR3 DNA: TGTGCCAGCAGCCGGAACAGGGTTCCCTACAATGAGCAGTTCTTC.

Only one count was recorded for this clone. The genes are TRBV25-1 and TRBJ1-2; 12 bases agree with TRBD1. The CDR3 is made up of 15 amino acids. Germline CDR1 MGHDK, CDR2 SYGVNS. The ends lost 2 bases at V and 8 bases at J; junction bases unmatched: 6. The CDR3, as DNA: TGTGCCAGCAGTGAAAGGGACAGGGGGCAGAGGGGCTACACCTTC. This sequence encodes CASSERDRGQRGYTF.

This chain uses TRBV11-2 with TRBJ2-6; TRBD1 might be the D (7 bases). Germline CDR1 is SGHAT and CDR2 is FQNNGV. The CDR3 runs 18 residues. The V and J ends lost 2 bases and 0 bases respectively, with 14 bases between them. This CDR3 reads CASSLYRQGGSGANVLTF. The DNA of the CDR3 is TGTGCCAGCAGCTTATATAGACAGGGAGGCTCTGGGGCCAACGTCCTGACTTTC. The variable domain in full, with the rest retrieved from reference TRBV11-2 and TRBJ2-6, is EAGVAQSPRYKIIEKRQSVAFWCNPISGHATLYWYQQILGQGPKLLIQFQNNGVVDDSQLPKDRFSAERLKGVDSTLKIQPAKLEDSAVYLCASSLYRQGGSGANVLTFGAGSRLTVL.

This chain connects TRBV4-3 to TRBJ2-3; 14 bases line up with TRBD2. Trimming removed 0 bases from V and 2 bases from J; junction bases left unmatched: 13. The CDR3 contains 21 residues. The V gene's germline CDR1 is LGHNA and CDR2 YSLEER. The CDR3 DNA sequence: TGCGCCAGCAGCCAAGACATGGGACTAGCGGGGGCCCATTTAAACACAGATACGCAGTATTTT. It encodes CASSQDMGLAGAHLNTDTQYF.

This clone was detected a few times. V gene TRBV7-9 combines with J gene TRBJ2-2, with D perhaps TRBD2 (5 bases). This CDR3 is 15 amino acids long. V lost 10 bases and J lost 7, with 22 bases in between. The germline V gene has CDR1 SEHNR and CDR2 FQNEAQ (reference sequence). The CDR3 DNA is TGTGCCACCATTACACGGGGTAGTCGTAGCGGGGAGCTGTTTTTT. This codes for CATITRGSRSGELFF. Supplemented by reference TRBV7-9 and TRBJ2-2, the full variable domain reads DTGVSQNPRHKITKRGQNVTFRCDPISEHNRLYWYRQTLGQGPEFLTYFQNEAQLEKSRLLSDRFSAERPKGSFSTLEIQRTEQGDSAMYLCATITRGSRSGELFFGEGSRLTVL.

This chain links TRBV4-1 with TRBJ2-3, with D tentatively TRBD1 (5 bases). The germline CDR1 and CDR2 sequences are MGHRA and YSYEKL. The V gene lost 4 bases and the J gene lost 2 bases, with 22 bases spanning the gap. The CDR3 has 18 residues. CDR3 protein: CASSRQFQGASTTDTQYF. The DNA for the CDR3 is TGCGCCAGCAGCCGACAATTTCAAGGGGCCTCGACCACAGATACGCAGTATTTT.

In nucleotides, the CDR3 is TGTGCCAGCAGTGGAGAAAACTATGGCTACACCTTC. This gives the protein CASSGENYGYTF. The chain has TRBV2 and TRBJ1-2; D not resolved. The CDR3 has 12 amino acids. Germline V lookup: CDR1 SNHLY, CDR2 FYNNEI. V was trimmed by 4 bases and J by 2 bases, leaving 5 bases between them.

The CDR3 region is CASSQDGPRVAGYTF. DNA of the CDR3: TGCGCCAGCAGCCAAGATGGGCCCAGGGTTGCCGGCTACACCTTC. This chain joins TRBV4-1 and TRBJ1-2; the D gene is possibly TRBD1 (5 bases). Germline V gives CDR1 MGHRA, CDR2 YSYEKL. The CDR3 covers 15 residues. The V and J ends lost 0 bases and 8 bases respectively, with 16 bases between them.

The chain has TRBV7-2 and TRBJ1-1; 7 bases fit TRBD1. V lost 5 bases to trimming and J lost 9 bases; unmatched junction nucleotides: 12. Germline CDR1 and CDR2: SGHTA and FQGNSA. The CDR3 loop spans 14 amino acids. The chain's CDR3 is CASSERGRGDKAFF. Here the CDR3 DNA reads TGTGCCAGCAGCGAAAGGGGGCGCGGCGATAAAGCTTTCTTT.

The chain couples TRBV3-1 (or the pseudogene TRBV3-2) to TRBJ2-7, with D unclear. CDR1 and CDR2 (germline): LGHDT, YNNKEL (reference sequence). The V and J ends lost 3 bases and 0 bases respectively, with 9 bases between them. This CDR3 has 14 residues. This chain's CDR3 is CASSQQISSYEQYF. The CDR3 DNA is TGTGCCAGCAGCCAGCAGATTTCCTCCTACGAGCAGTACTTC.

For the CDR3, the DNA is TGTGCCAGCAGCTTAAATCTAGGGGGCGAGCAGTACTTC. This encodes CASSLNLGGEQYF. The genes are TRBV7-9 and TRBJ2-7; maybe TRBD1 (6 bases). V lost 2 bases, J lost 6 bases, and 11 bases lay in between. Germline values: CDR1 SEHNR, CDR2 FQNEAQ (reference sequence). The CDR3 loop spans 13 amino acids.

The V and J genes are TRBV5-4 and TRBJ2-3; TRBD2 aligns across 8 bases. CDR1 is SGHNT, CDR2 YYREEE, per germline (reference sequence). The junction had 2 bases not matched to a gene; V was cut back by 1 base and J by 4 bases. The CDR3 is 14 amino acids. The CDR3 sequence: CASSLTSGADTQYF. The CDR3 region has the DNA TGTGCCAGCAGCTTGACTAGCGGAGCAGATACGCAGTATTTT. Looking up the rest from reference TRBV5-4 and TRBJ2-3 gives the full variable domain: ETGVTQSPTHLIKTRGQQVTLRCSSQSGHNTVSWYQQALGQGPQFIFQYYREEENGRGNFPPRFSGLQFPNYSSELNVNALELDDSALYLCASSLTSGADTQYFGPGTRLTVL.